This T cell receptor (beta chain) is drawn from a study of T cell repertoires in cytomegalovirus infection. Study-wide results and caveats: Carriers of CMV and the relevant HLA type were discriminated by public TCR beta frequency.

This clonotype has at least ten counts. No antigen is known for it. The germline CDR1 and CDR2 sequences are SNHLY and FYNNEI. There are 14 residues in the CDR3. The V and J ends lost 7 bases and 3 bases respectively, with 13 bases between them. MiXCR was run by TCRdb on the reads, yielding one entry per CDR3 protein. Counted here are some 300,000 distinct CDR3 sequences, about 13% occurring once; the ten biggest clones make up roughly 8.7%. Sample: PBMCs. This TCR was recovered from a human donor in good health (CMV status not recorded). Some clones in this sample may be carry-over from other donors' samples. J is TRBJ1-5 and V is TRBV2; D is undetermined. The CDR3, as DNA: TGTGCCAGCATGAACGGACTCCTCAATCAGCCCCAGCATTTT. Translation gives CASMNGLLNQPQHF.